The clone carrying this T cell receptor (beta chain) appeared once. Sequencing was performed with immunoSEQ multiplex PCR; in TCRdb, only in-frame clones are kept and a portion is missing. This table holds fewer than 85,000 clones, 80% to 90% found once. The sample belongs to a study of OX40 agonist ivuxolimab in advanced cancers. CDR3 length: 18 residues. This receptor was obtained from an adult with an advanced solid tumor such as melanoma, head and neck, liver or kidney cancer. The starting material was CD4+ or CD8+ T cells sorted from blood, obtained in a trial of the OX40 agonist ivuxolimab. V usage is TRBV21-1 and J usage is TRBJ2-7; the table's D gene call, TRBD1, was not cross checked with the DNA. TRBV21-1 corresponds to a pseudogene. CDR3 residues: CARLWTGGQTSATYEQYF. Written as DNA, the CDR3 is TGTGCCAGACTCTGGACAGGGGGTCAGACTAGCGCCACCTACGAGCAGTACTTC.